These 21 T cell receptor beta chains were sequenced from one sample in a study of cytomegalovirus exposure and HLA in healthy donors. PCR used 60 Vbeta primers and 13 Jbeta primers. TCRdb's copy holds only in-frame clones and misses some; the assay was immunoSEQ multiplex PCR. The data hold 90,000 to 120,000 clones, with 79% observed a single time. The sample consisted of PBMCs. These TCRs come from a woman aged 40 to 50 in good health and CMV-seronegative.

The chain uses TRBV5-5 and TRBJ1-5; D remains ambiguous. In germline, CDR1 is SGHKS, CDR2 YYEKEE (reference sequence). The CDR3 extends over 15 amino acids. Trimming removed 0 bases at V and 5 bases at J, with 12 bases between. DNA of the CDR3: TGTGCCAGCAGCTTGGTTGGAGCCGTAGATCAGCCCCAGCATTTT. Its translation: CASSLVGAVDQPQHF.

This rearrangement joins TRBV6-5 to TRBJ2-5; D is possibly TRBD1 (5 bases). This CDR3 has 13 amino acids. Germline-derived CDR1 and CDR2 are MNHEY and SVGAGI. V gave up 0 bases and J gave up 11 bases, with 13 bases separating them. CDR3 nucleotides: TGTGCCAGCAGTTACTCGAAGGGGTTGGGGCAGTACTTC. This translates into CASSYSKGLGQYF.

V usage is TRBV4-3 and J usage is TRBJ2-2, with a tentative D call TRBD1 (6 bases). Germline CDR1 LGHNA, CDR2 YSLEER. The germline V and J ends were trimmed by 4 bases and 8 bases, with 17 bases remaining between them. The CDR3 is made up of 15 amino acids. The DNA of the CDR3 is TGCGCCAGCAGCCCACGCCTGGAAACAGGGGGGGAGCTGTTTTTT. Protein product: CASSPRLETGGELFF.

J is TRBJ2-2 and V is TRBV30; the match to TRBD2 covers 12 bases. The V gene end was trimmed by 8 bases and the J gene end by 5 bases; junction bases not matched to a gene: 9. The CDR3 extends over 15 amino acids. CDR1 GTSNPN and CDR2 SVGIG come from the germline V gene (reference sequence). The CDR3, as DNA: TGTGCCGGATACCGACTAGCGGGAGAAACCGGGGAGCTGTTTTTT. It encodes CAGYRLAGETGELFF.

This chain uses TRBV7-2 with TRBJ1-6, with a tentative D call TRBD1 (6 bases). The CDR3 is 16 residues long. Germline loops: CDR1 SGHTA, CDR2 FQGNSA. The V end was cut by 4 bases, the J end by 8 bases, with 18 bases between. CDR3 protein: CASSSPYLRGHSPLHF. The CDR3 DNA sequence: TGTGCCAGCAGCTCGCCCTATCTCAGGGGACATTCACCCCTCCACTTT.

This sequence joins TRBV5-1 and TRBJ2-1; D remains ambiguous. Deletions cut 0 bases from V and 9 bases from J, with 10 bases between. Germline V gives CDR1 SGHRS, CDR2 YFSETQ. The CDR3 runs 13 residues. In DNA, the CDR3 is TGCGCCAGCAGCTTGGACTCTCGCCTTGAGCAGTTCTTC. Translating it yields CASSLDSRLEQFF.

This chain connects TRBV28 to TRBJ2-5, with TRBD1 matching over 8 bases. The CDR3 runs to 14 residues. V shed 8 bases, J shed 1 base, and the junction held 6 bases outside the gene matches. Germline values: CDR1 MDHEN, CDR2 SYDVKM. The DNA of the CDR3 is TGTGCCAGCGGGACAGGTGGAGCCCAAGAGACCCAGTACTTC. It codes for CASGTGGAQETQYF. The full variable domain, with the rest looked up from reference TRBV28 and TRBJ2-5, is DVKVTQSSRYLVKRTGEKVFLECVQDMDHENMFWYRQDPGLGLRLIYFSYDVKMKEKGDIPEGYSVSREKKERFSLILESASTNQTSMYLCASGTGGAQETQYFGPGTRLLVL.

The chain has TRBV6-5 and TRBJ2-1; 8 bases fit TRBD1. V gave up 2 bases and J gave up 5 bases; unmatched junction bases: 2. The germline gives CDR1 MNHEY, CDR2 SVGAGI. The CDR3 is 14 amino acids. In DNA form, the CDR3 reads TGTGCCAGCAGTTACCGGGACAGGAACAATGAGCAGTTCTTC. This translates into CASSYRDRNNEQFF.

The chain is built from TRBV4-3 and TRBJ2-2; 13 bases map to TRBD2. Losses at the gene ends were 0 bases for V and 6 bases for J; bases not matched to a gene: 4. CDR3 size: 17 residues. The V gene's germline CDR1 is LGHNA and CDR2 YSLEER. CDR3 in DNA: TGCGCCAGCAGCCAAGAGAGGACTAGCGGGAGTGCCGGGGAGCTGTTTTTT. This translates into CASSQERTSGSAGELFF.

This clone was detected once. The CDR3 spells CASSLDRLNTEAFF. In DNA form, the CDR3 reads TGTGCCAGCAGCTTGGACAGATTGAACACTGAAGCTTTCTTT. The rearrangement uses TRBV5-5 and TRBJ1-1; D call uncertain. Germline CDR1 SGHKS, CDR2 YYEKEE (reference sequence). This CDR3 region has 14 residues. V lost 0 bases, J lost 0 bases, and 6 bases lay in between.

The chain joins TRBV7-8 to TRBJ2-2; TRBD2 aligns across 7 bases. CDR1 SGHVS and CDR2 FQNEAQ come from the germline V gene. The CDR3 has 11 amino acids. This chain's CDR3 is CGGGPLGELFF. DNA of the CDR3: TGTGGGGGGGGACCCCTCGGGGAGCTGTTTTTT.

On this clone itself: The junction differs from germline at one of its ends, possibly a read error. V and J are TRBV7-9 and TRBJ2-7, with D possibly matching TRBD2 (6 bases). The CDR3 totals 16 residues. Germline CDR1 SEHNR, CDR2 FQNEAQ (reference sequence). Here the CDR3 DNA reads TGCGCCAGCAGCCAAGAATGGCCGGGAGAGACCTACGAGCAGTACTTC. The encoded protein is CASSQEWPGETYEQYF.

The V and J genes are TRBV5-4 and TRBJ2-2, with 16 bases lining up with TRBD2. The trim removed 7 bases at V and 1 base at J, leaving 4 bases unmatched. Germline values: CDR1 SGHNT, CDR2 YYREEE (reference sequence). This CDR3 comprises 17 residues. The CDR3 nucleotides are TGTGCCAGCGGGACTAGCGGGGGGGCTATGAACACCGGGGAGCTGTTTTTT. This encodes CASGTSGGAMNTGELFF.

This sequence joins TRBV7-2 and TRBJ2-1; 7 bases are shared with TRBD1. With 6 bases clipped from V and 0 bases from J, the junction kept 5 bases outside the gene matches. This CDR3 is built from 15 residues. The germline V gene encodes CDR1 SGHTA and CDR2 FQGNSA. CDR3 protein: CASSKTGLSYNEQFF. As DNA, the CDR3 is TGTGCCAGCAGTAAGACAGGGCTCTCCTACAATGAGCAGTTCTTC.

This clone was seen a few times. The gene calls are TRBV7-2 and TRBJ2-7; 14 positions match TRBD2. Unmatched junction bases numbered 14, after V lost 5 bases and J lost 2 bases. The CDR3 covers 19 residues. Germline V gene data show CDR1 as SGHTA and CDR2 as FQGNSA. The chain's CDR3 is CASSQPTSGGARSPYEQYF. The CDR3 nucleotides read TGTGCCAGCAGCCAACCGACTAGCGGGGGGGCCCGCTCCCCCTACGAGCAGTACTTC.

The table lists this clone with a count of one. The rearrangement uses TRBV29-1 and TRBJ2-1; D possibly corresponds to TRBD1 (5 bases). V dropped 3 bases and J dropped 3 bases, with 9 bases sitting between them. The CDR3 loop spans 13 amino acids. The germline CDR1 and CDR2 sequences are SQVTM and ANQGSEA. The CDR3 bases are TGCAGCGTTGAGACAGAGAGCTACAATGAGCAGTTCTTC. Translation gives CSVETESYNEQFF.

The chain recombines TRBV7-9 with TRBJ2-7; 7 bases line up with TRBD1. The CDR3 has 14 residues. The germline gives CDR1 SEHNR, CDR2 FQNEAQ (reference sequence). The J segment lost 1 base and the V segment lost 5 bases, leaving 5 bases of the junction unmatched. The CDR3 nucleotides read TGTGCCAGCAGCCCCAGGGACAGATCCTACGAGCAGTACTTC. It translates to CASSPRDRSYEQYF.

This chain links TRBV30 with TRBJ1-6; 8 positions agree with TRBD1. CDR3 size: 15 residues. The germline V gene encodes CDR1 GTSNPN and CDR2 SVGIG (reference sequence). V shed 5 bases, J shed 6 bases, and the junction held 9 bases outside the gene matches. Written as DNA, the CDR3 is TGTGCCTGGGGGGAACTTGGACAGGGTAATTCACCCCTCCACTTT. As protein: CAWGELGQGNSPLHF.

V is TRBV7-9 and J is TRBJ1-3; 7 positions match TRBD1. This CDR3 has 19 residues. Germline values: CDR1 SEHNR, CDR2 FQNEAQ (reference sequence). Germline trimming cut 3 bases from V and 0 bases from J; bases unmatched to any gene: 14. CDR3 residues: CASSLGEPGQRFSGNTIYF. DNA for the CDR3: TGTGCCAGCAGCTTGGGGGAGCCGGGACAGCGCTTCTCTGGAAACACCATATATTTT.

This clone has a handful of counts. Germline is not matched at one junction end, which may reflect a read error. The chain joins TRBV5-1 to TRBJ2-7, with 9 bases fitting TRBD1. Germline loops: CDR1 SGHRS, CDR2 YFSETQ. This CDR3 region has 14 residues. The CDR3: CASSLGQGLGEQYF. The CDR3 DNA follows: TGCGCCAGCAGTTTGGGACAGGGCTTGGGCGAGCAGTACTTC.

The chain recombines TRBV28 with TRBJ2-7, with D tentatively TRBD1 (7 bases). This CDR3 comprises 14 residues. Germline CDR1 and CDR2: MDHEN and SYDVKM. V was shortened by 5 bases and J by 0 bases, with 11 bases between the two germline ends. The CDR3, as DNA: TGTGCCAGCAGTCCAGGGGGGAGCTCCTACGAGCAGTACTTC. Translating gives CASSPGGSSYEQYF.